A single sample gave rise to the 9 T cell receptor beta chains below, sequenced in a study of T-cell memory formation after mild COVID-19 (dated by TCRdb to the early 2020s). The library came from 5' RACE. Sequenced using an Illumina NovaSeq 6000. TCRdb reworked the public reads: Q25 trimming with fastp, MiXCR clone assembly, productive beta chains retained. CDR3 protein sequences are deduplicated, and each keeps its most common genes and DNA. This sample holds around 340,000 distinct CDR3 sequences; 20% to 25% were observed only once. Approximately 12% of the sample comes from the top ten. The sequenced sample consisted of PBMCs or a T cell subset sorted from them (not recorded which). Receptor source: an adult woman who had mild COVID-19 (a few samples of this study predate the infection). The sample titles of this study are shuffled in the database, so cell type and time point are left out; the donor was told from shared clones.

CDR3 residues: CASSQDPLEFEQYF. CDR3 DNA sequence: TGCGCCAGCAGCCAGGACCCCCTCGAATTCGAGCAGTACTTC. The chain carries TRBV4-1 and TRBJ2-7; D unclear. Per germline, CDR1 MGHRA and CDR2 YSYEKL. This CDR3 spans 14 amino acids. The germline V and J ends were trimmed by 3 bases and 6 bases, with 15 bases remaining between them.

The chain combines TRBV25-1 with TRBJ2-7; weak D call: TRBD2 (5 bases). V lost 3 bases and J lost 1, with 10 bases in between. Per germline, CDR1 MGHDK and CDR2 SYGVNS. This CDR3 contains 14 residues. CDR3 DNA sequence: TGTGCCAGCAGTGACAGGACTTTTTCCTACGAGCAGTACTTC. This codes for CASSDRTFSYEQYF.

The table lists this clonotype with a few counts. The chain joins TRBV4-3 to TRBJ2-7; perhaps TRBD2 as D (5 bases). The CDR3 is 13 amino acids. CDR1 is LGHNA, CDR2 YSLEER, per germline. Trimming took off 0 bases at V and 5 bases at J, with 8 bases between the two ends. This CDR3 is CASSQDRRDEQYF. The CDR3 DNA is TGCGCCAGCAGCCAAGACAGGCGGGACGAGCAGTACTTC.

This clonotype was recorded many times. The genes are TRBV20-1 and TRBJ2-1; perhaps TRBD2 as D (6 bases). The CDR3 extends over 14 amino acids. Germline V gene data show CDR1 as DFQATT and CDR2 as SNEGSKA (reference sequence). Trimming took 6 bases from V and 3 from J, leaving 15 bases between them. This chain's CDR3 is CSATPGLNYNEQFF. The CDR3 region has the DNA TGCAGTGCGACTCCGGGACTGAACTACAATGAGCAGTTCTTC.

V and J are TRBV2 and TRBJ1-5; 7 bases are shared with TRBD1. This CDR3 has 14 residues. V lost 7 bases and J lost 2; bases outside the gene matches: 5. The germline V gene has CDR1 SNHLY and CDR2 FYNNEI. Written as DNA, the CDR3 is TGTGCCAGCACCCAAGGACAGGGCAATCAGCCCCAGCATTTT. Amino acid sequence: CASTQGQGNQPQHF.

This clonotype was seen a handful of times. The V gene is TRBV6-1, the J gene TRBJ1-5, with unresolved D. The CDR3 is made up of 16 amino acids. V was pared by 2 bases and J by 0 bases, with 11 bases between. In germline, CDR1 is MNHNS, CDR2 SASEGT. CDR3 sequence reads: CASSELAGYSNQPQHF. Written as DNA, the CDR3 is TGTGCCAGCAGTGAACTTGCGGGGTATAGCAATCAGCCCCAGCATTTT.

This sequence joins TRBV7-9 and TRBJ2-2; 10 bases are a match to TRBD2. The CDR3 totals 15 residues. With 4 bases clipped from V and 7 bases from J, the junction kept 6 bases outside the gene matches. Germline CDR1 is SEHNR and CDR2 is FQNEAQ (reference sequence). CDR3 coding DNA: TGTGCCAGCAGCTCTAGCGGGGGAAAGGACGGGGAGCTGTTTTTT. It specifies CASSSSGGKDGELFF.

This clonotype was detected only a few times. The CDR3 sequence: CASSLRSNTEAFF. The CDR3 DNA sequence: TGTGCCAGCAGTTTAAGGTCGAACACTGAAGCTTTCTTT. The chain joins TRBV12-3 or TRBV12-4 to TRBJ1-1; D not certain. V dropped 2 bases and J dropped 1 base, with 5 bases sitting between them. This CDR3 contains 13 residues.

This sequence joins TRBV4-1 and TRBJ1-1; no reliable D call. V was shortened by 0 bases and J by 7 bases, with 12 bases between the two germline ends. Germline V lookup: CDR1 MGHRA, CDR2 YSYEKL. CDR3 size: 14 residues. As DNA, the CDR3 is TGCGCCAGCAGCCAAGATCTTATGGGGAGTGAAGCTTTCTTT. It encodes CASSQDLMGSEAFF.